This T cell receptor beta chain was sequenced during a study of human T cells and chemical hapten exposure. About the study: Per-sample TCR yield variability stemmed mainly from small pooled library volume differences. Study-wide results and limits: Controls had significantly fewer large CDR3 similarity clusters than were formed by expanded TCRs.

As the library was built, unique molecular identifiers were attached to individual cDNA molecules. MiXCR, applied by TCRdb to the RACE reads, yields one record per CDR3 protein. The sample lists 280,000 or so distinct CDR3 sequences, almost 8% occurring once. Described time point: pre-sensitization, week 0. Described treatment: therapeutic diphenylcyclopropenone sensitization with weekly scalp DPC. Turning to this clonotype: Its antigen is currently unknown.

The CDR3 spans 14 residues. Trimming took off 1 base at V and 1 base at J, with 8 bases between the two ends. Germline V gives CDR1 SGHKS, CDR2 YYEKEE (reference sequence). The sequenced sample was whole blood, obtained in connection with sensitization to the hapten diphenylcyclopropenone (DPC). This clonotype was sampled from a man in his late teens or twenties with alopecia areata. Some clones in this sample may be carry-over from other donors' samples. The chain carries TRBV5-5 and TRBJ1-1; D is ambiguous. CDR3 sequence: CASSLRRRNTEAFF. The CDR3 DNA reads as TGTGCCAGCAGCTTGCGTCGACGGAACACTGAAGCTTTCTTT.